The clone carrying this T cell receptor beta chain was detected once. TCRdb's table, derived via immunoSEQ multiplex PCR, lists solely in-frame clones and lacks some. Of some 47,000 clones listed, about 90% are singletons. This sample stems from a study of T cell changes during pregnancy in multiple sclerosis. This CDR3 is 13 amino acids long. Germline V CDR1 and CDR2: SGHNT, YYREEE (reference sequence). The ends lost 2 bases at V and 7 bases at J; junction bases unmatched: 6. The chain recombines TRBV5-4 with TRBJ2-7; 7 positions agree with TRBD1. This sequence was found in a female donor with multiple sclerosis, enrolled in a pregnancy study. The sequencing used peripheral blood, collected in the first trimester of pregnancy. In nucleotides, the CDR3 is TGTGCCAGCAGCTTTGACAGGGAAGATGAGCAGTACTTC. Its translation is CASSFDREDEQYF.